This TCR beta chain was identified in a study of long-term antiretroviral therapy in people with HIV. General study results and limits: HIV repertoires spanned tighter CDR3 length ranges than controls did. Pre-ART expanded TRB clones stayed dominant throughout, though often decreasing after ART.

Per germline, CDR1 SGHVS and CDR2 FQNEAQ. V lost 4 bases and J lost 3; bases outside the gene matches: 8. The CDR3 totals 17 residues. The sample holds one count of this clone. Its specificity is unknown. Version v3.0 of the immunoSEQ assay ran at survey level. A target of about 40,000-55,000 T-cell genomes per sample was set for sequencing. Data came from immunoSEQ multiplex PCR; TCRdb stores just in-frame clones and leaves some out. The top ten hold 2.4% of the sample, which has 25,000 to 40,000 clones, around 96% seen once. The chain joins TRBV7-8 to TRBJ2-5; 13 bases line up with TRBD2. The source was unsorted PBMCs, collected approximately 6.8 years after starting antiretroviral therapy. The origin of this receptor is a man younger than 40 with HIV. Here the CDR3 reads CASSSRLAGGLKETQYF. In DNA, the CDR3 is TGTGCCAGCAGCTCCCGACTAGCGGGAGGACTCAAAGAGACCCAGTACTTC.